This is a list of T cell receptor beta chains from one sample in a study of CD8 T cells in ankylosing spondylitis. Using its own MiXCR run on the 5' RACE reads, TCRdb lists one record per CDR3 protein. The sample consists of a few hundred thousand distinct CDR3 sequences, around 20% of them appearing once. Sequenced: blood, either unsorted or a sorted T cell fraction (not recorded which). All receptors derive from a female donor with ankylosing spondylitis or in good health (not recorded which). CDR3s include the opening cysteine and the closing phenylalanine or tryptophan. Fields, in order: V gene, J gene, D gene, clone size, CDR3 protein, CDR3 DNA. D genes are given only for firm matches. Rows give clone size only sometimes, using once, few, many, or a class for an expanded clone.

TRBV5-8	TRBJ2-7	TRBD2	few	CASSPGLAGIPYEQYF	TGTGCCAGCAGCCCCGGCCTAGCGGGTATACCCTACGAGCAGTACTTC
TRBV20-1	TRBJ2-7	TRBD1	.	CSATSGQGRGEQYF	TGCAGTGCTACCTCGGGACAGGGGAGGGGCGAGCAGTACTTC
TRBV6-1	TRBJ2-5	TRBD1	.	CASRLGTVQETQYF	TGTGCCAGCAGGCTCGGGACAGTTCAAGAGACCCAGTACTTC
TRBV11-3	TRBJ2-2	.	.	CASSPLRGPANTGELFF	TGTGCCAGCAGCCCGTTAAGGGGACCCGCGAACACCGGGGAGCTGTTTTTT
TRBV20-1	TRBJ1-2	.	few	CSARDPRGHTF	TGCAGTGCTAGAGATCCTCGGGGGCACACCTTC
TRBV10-3	TRBJ2-7	.	few	CAIEGGPGTHSYEQYF	TGTGCCATCGAGGGGGGCCCCGGGACACACTCCTACGAGCAGTACTTC
TRBV20-1	TRBJ2-3	.	few	CSARYISSTDTQYF	TGCAGTGCTAGATACATATCTAGCACAGATACGCAGTATTTT
TRBV5-1	TRBJ2-7	.	many	CASSPEGEGEQYF	TGCGCCAGCAGCCCCGAGGGGGAAGGCGAGCAGTACTTC
TRBV6-5	TRBJ2-1	TRBD2	.	CASSYSGTSGYNEQFF	TGTGCCAGCAGTTACTCTGGGACTAGCGGCTACAATGAGCAGTTCTTC
TRBV28	TRBJ2-3	.	.	CASSLRVPGTDTQYF	TGTGCCAGCAGCCTAAGGGTCCCGGGCACAGATACGCAGTATTTT
TRBV18	TRBJ1-2	.	many	CASSPYKGRNYGYTF	TGTGCCAGCTCACCATACAAGGGAAGGAACTATGGCTACACCTTC
TRBV10-3	TRBJ1-2	.	few	CAISGSGSDGYTF	TGTGCCATCAGTGGCTCGGGCAGCGATGGCTACACCTTC
TRBV29-1	TRBJ2-7	.	.	CSTLGQTYEQYF	TGCAGCACTTTGGGACAAACCTACGAGCAGTACTTC
TRBV6-1	TRBJ2-2	.	.	CATLSAGVAGELFF	TGTGCCACCCTCTCAGCAGGGGTAGCCGGGGAGCTGTTTTTT
TRBV29-1	TRBJ2-5	TRBD1	few	CSVRGRGLIQETQYF	TGCAGCGTTCGTGGCAGGGGGCTGATCCAGGAGACCCAGTACTTC
TRBV29-1	TRBJ2-1	.	.	CSAARESSGFF	TGCAGCGCTGCCAGGGAATCCTCCGGGTTCTTC
TRBV6-4	TRBJ1-6	.	few	CASSVEVYNSPLHF	TGTGCCAGCAGTGTCGAAGTCTATAATTCACCCCTCCACTTT
TRBV20-1	TRBJ2-7	TRBD2	.	CSAQSGRRYEQYF	TGCAGTGCCCAAAGCGGGAGACGGTACGAGCAGTACTTC
TRBV20-1	TRBJ2-5	TRBD1	few	CSATPPGTAETQYF	TGCAGTGCTACCCCACCCGGGACAGCAGAGACCCAGTACTTC
TRBV20-1	TRBJ2-7	.	.	CSARGLLPEQYF	TGCAGTGCTAGGGGACTCCTCCCCGAGCAGTACTTC
TRBV20-1	TRBJ2-7	TRBD1	many	CSAISPGQGYEQYF	TGCAGTGCTATTTCTCCGGGACAGGGCTACGAGCAGTACTTC
TRBV12-3/TRBV12-4	TRBJ1-6	.	few	CASSFPGPRSPLHF	TGTGCCAGCAGCTTCCCGGGGCCCAGATCACCCCTCCACTTT
TRBV10-3	TRBJ2-7	.	.	CAISGLSYEQYF	TGTGCCATCAGTGGCCTCTCCTACGAGCAGTACTTC
TRBV5-1	TRBJ1-4	TRBD1	few	CASSPGTENEKLFF	TGCGCCAGCAGCCCTGGGACAGAAAATGAAAAACTGTTTTTT
TRBV23-1	TRBJ1-5	.	few	CASMDPGWGDQPQHF	TGCGCCAGCATGGACCCGGGGTGGGGGGATCAGCCCCAGCATTTT
TRBV3-1	TRBJ2-6	.	.	CASSQTRSGANVLTF	TGTGCCAGCAGCCAAACCAGATCCGGGGCCAACGTCCTGACTTTC
TRBV5-6	TRBJ1-1	.	few	CASREGQLNTEAFF	TGTGCCAGCCGTGAGGGACAACTGAACACTGAAGCTTTCTTT
TRBV29-1	TRBJ1-2	.	many	CSVEPGMGYGYTF	TGCAGCGTTGAACCAGGGATGGGGTATGGCTACACCTTC
TRBV5-4	TRBJ2-3	.	.	CASSPVGLGQDTQYF	TGTGCCAGCAGCCCAGTTGGGTTGGGTCAAGATACGCAGTATTTT
TRBV20-1	TRBJ2-5	TRBD1	.	CSATKGQGRATQYF	TGCAGTGCTACCAAGGGACAGGGCCGGGCGACCCAGTACTTC